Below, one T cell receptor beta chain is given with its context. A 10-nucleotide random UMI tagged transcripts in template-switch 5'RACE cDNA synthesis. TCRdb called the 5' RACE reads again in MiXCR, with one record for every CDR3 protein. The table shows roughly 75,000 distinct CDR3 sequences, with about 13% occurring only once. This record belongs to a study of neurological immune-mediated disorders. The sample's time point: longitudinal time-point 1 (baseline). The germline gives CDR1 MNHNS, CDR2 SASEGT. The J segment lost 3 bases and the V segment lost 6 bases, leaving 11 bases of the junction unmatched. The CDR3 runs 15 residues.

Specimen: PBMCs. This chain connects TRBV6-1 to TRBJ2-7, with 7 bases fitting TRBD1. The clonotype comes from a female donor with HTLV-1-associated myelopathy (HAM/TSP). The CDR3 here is CASSERRTGIYEQYF. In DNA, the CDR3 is TGTGCCAGCAGCGAAAGGCGGACAGGAATCTACGAGCAGTACTTC.